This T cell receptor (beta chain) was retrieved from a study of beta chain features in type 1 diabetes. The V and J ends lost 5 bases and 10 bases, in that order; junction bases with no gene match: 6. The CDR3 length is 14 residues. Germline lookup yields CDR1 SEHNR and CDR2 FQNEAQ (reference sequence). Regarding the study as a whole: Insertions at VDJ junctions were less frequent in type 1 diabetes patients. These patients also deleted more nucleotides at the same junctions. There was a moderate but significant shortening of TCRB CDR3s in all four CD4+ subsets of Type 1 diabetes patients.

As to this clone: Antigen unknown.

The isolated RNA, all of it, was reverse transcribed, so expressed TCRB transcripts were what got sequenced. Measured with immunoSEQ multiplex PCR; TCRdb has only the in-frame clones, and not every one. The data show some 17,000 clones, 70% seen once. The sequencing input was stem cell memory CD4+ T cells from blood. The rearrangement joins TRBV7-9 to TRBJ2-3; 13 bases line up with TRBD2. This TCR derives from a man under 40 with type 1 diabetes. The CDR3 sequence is CASSPGTSGVAQYF. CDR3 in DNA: TGTGCCAGCAGCCCCGGGACTAGCGGGGTGGCGCAGTATTTT.